The T cell receptor beta chain described here comes from a study of a mutant IDH1 vaccine in newly diagnosed glioma listed by TCRdb under 2021. In the study overall: Vaccination was initiated 4-6 weeks after radiotherapy alone, or concurrently with temozolomide cycles in the chemotherapy-containing groups. Of the roughly 34 treated patients, 62.5% were male and roughly 40% were female, and a mean age of 40.4 years was recorded. Before enrollment, patients had received standard therapy of radiotherapy alone, temozolomide alone, or radiochemotherapy with temozolomide; most received the combination. The week-35 safety follow-up took place at visit V12, and the week-47 end of study took place at visit V13. Peripheral blood samples were drawn at six visits, namely V03 (baseline), V05, V07, V10, V12 and V13. Longitudinal TCRB deep sequencing was performed for about two dozen treated patients wherever samples were available for exploratory analyses. Results the study describes overall, beyond this receptor: Availability determined which PBMC samples were chosen for TCRB deep sequencing. Pseudoprogression seemed to be unrelated to changes in the top peripheral T cell clonotypes found by TCRB sequencing. The authors stated that sample limitations prevented analyses of patient blood samples from being reproduced. Vaccine-induced immune responses across multiple MHC alleles were detected in 93.3% of patients.

Reading from cysteine to phenylalanine, the CDR3 counts 12 amino acids. Here the CDR3 DNA is all that survives: 36 bases in frame from base 1. CDR1 MNHNS and CDR2 SASEGT were looked up in the germline V gene. The V end loses 8 bases and the J end loses 4 bases, and a stretch of 11 bases separates them. The time point label corresponds to: week 35, safety follow-up. Every vaccine dose consisted of 300 ug of a 20-mer mutant IDH1 peptide in Montanide, administered subcutaneously together with topical imiquimod. Patients were given eight vaccinations, in weeks 1, 3, 5, 7, 11, 15, 19 and 23, which matched visits V03 through V10. Donors had newly diagnosed WHO grade 3 or 4 IDH1-mutant astrocytomas with loss of nuclear ATRX. The samples were drawn from NOA16, a multicentre, single-arm, open-label phase I trial in Germany that tested a mutant IDH1 peptide vaccine in humans for the first time. Genomic DNA for TCRB sequencing was extracted from EDTA blood using the DNeasy Blood and Tissue Kit.

The library was produced with the immunoSEQ multiplex PCR assay. Rearranged TCR beta chain sequences were amplified using the hsTCRB Kit according to the manufacturer's protocol. Sequencing of TCRB libraries was carried out on an Illumina MiSeq. In the paper's pipeline: Demultiplexing, trimming and gene mapping were performed with the kit vendor's proprietary platform. The source is immuneACCESS, and TCRdb retained only in-frame sequences with V and J called. Part of the clones is not carried over; for the studies checked, unresolved V genes explain less than half of this, and the remainder is unexplained. The V and J calls and the clone size are those of that table, but D and trimming were determined from the DNA. This sample is represented by about 68,000 clones; roughly 80% of them were singletons. Of the sample, approximately 12% falls within the top ten clones. This clone came up once. The target of this receptor is not known. No base quality values were provided; no much bigger clone lies one nucleotide off.

This clonotype originated in a man younger than 35 with glioma. The sequenced sample was PBMCs, obtained from a glioma patient whose treatment included an IDH1 peptide vaccine. This chain is built from TRBV6-1 and TRBJ1-2; TRBD1 might be the D gene, on 5 matching bases. The base sequence is TGTGCCAGCGGGACGGGTGGCTATGGCTACACCTTC. Its amino acids are CASGTGGYGYTF.